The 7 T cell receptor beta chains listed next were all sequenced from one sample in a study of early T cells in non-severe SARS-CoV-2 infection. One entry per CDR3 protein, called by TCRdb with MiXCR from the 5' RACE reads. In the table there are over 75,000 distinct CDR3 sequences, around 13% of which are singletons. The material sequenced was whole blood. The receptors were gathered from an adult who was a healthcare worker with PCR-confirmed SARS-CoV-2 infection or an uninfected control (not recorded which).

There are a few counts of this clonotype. The CDR3 sequence is CASSFGTADQPQHF. The CDR3 DNA follows: TGTGCCAGCAGCTTCGGGACAGCCGATCAGCCCCAGCATTTT. This rearrangement joins TRBV13 to TRBJ1-5; TRBD1 matches at 7 bases. Per germline, CDR1 PRHDT and CDR2 FYEKMQ (reference sequence). CDR3 length equals 14 residues. The J segment lost 5 bases and the V segment lost 3 bases, leaving 4 bases of the junction unmatched.

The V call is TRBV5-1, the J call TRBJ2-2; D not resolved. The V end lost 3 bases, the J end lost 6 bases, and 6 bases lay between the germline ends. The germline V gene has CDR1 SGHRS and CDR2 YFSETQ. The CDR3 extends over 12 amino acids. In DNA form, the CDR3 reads TGCGCCAGCAGCTATCTCCCCGGGGAGCTGTTTTTT. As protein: CASSYLPGELFF.

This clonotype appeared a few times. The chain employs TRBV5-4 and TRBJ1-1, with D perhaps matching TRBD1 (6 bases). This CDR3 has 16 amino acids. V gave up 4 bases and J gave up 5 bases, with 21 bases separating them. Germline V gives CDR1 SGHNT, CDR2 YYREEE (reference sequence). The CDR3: CASSPAGALGPTEAFF. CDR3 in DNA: TGTGCCAGCAGCCCGGCGGGGGCCCTAGGTCCGACTGAAGCTTTCTTT.

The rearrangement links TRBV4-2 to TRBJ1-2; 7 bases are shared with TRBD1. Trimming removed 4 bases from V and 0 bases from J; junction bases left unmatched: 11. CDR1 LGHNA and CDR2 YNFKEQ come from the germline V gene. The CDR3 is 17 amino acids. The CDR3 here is CASSPRSGTAANYGYTF. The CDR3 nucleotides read TGTGCCAGCAGCCCGAGGTCCGGGACAGCGGCTAACTATGGCTACACCTTC.

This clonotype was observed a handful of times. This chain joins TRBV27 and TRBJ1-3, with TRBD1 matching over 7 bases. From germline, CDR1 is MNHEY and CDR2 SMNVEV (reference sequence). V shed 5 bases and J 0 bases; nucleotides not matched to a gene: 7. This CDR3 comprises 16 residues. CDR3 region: CASSLTGATSGNTIYF. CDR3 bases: TGTGCCAGCAGTCTAACAGGGGCTACCTCTGGAAACACCATATATTTT.

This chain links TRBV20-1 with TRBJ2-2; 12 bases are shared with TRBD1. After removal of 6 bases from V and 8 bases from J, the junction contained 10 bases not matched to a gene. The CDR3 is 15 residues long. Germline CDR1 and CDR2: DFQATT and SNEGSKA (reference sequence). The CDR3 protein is CSARGGDRGPGELFF. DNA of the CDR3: TGCAGTGCCCGGGGCGGGGACAGGGGGCCAGGGGAGCTGTTTTTT.

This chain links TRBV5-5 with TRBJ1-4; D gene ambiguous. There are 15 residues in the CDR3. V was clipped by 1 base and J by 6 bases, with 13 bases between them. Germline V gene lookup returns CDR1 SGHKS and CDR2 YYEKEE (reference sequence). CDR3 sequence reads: CASSLITAGDEKLFF. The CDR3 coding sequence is TGTGCCAGCAGCTTGATCACGGCGGGAGATGAAAAACTGTTTTTT.